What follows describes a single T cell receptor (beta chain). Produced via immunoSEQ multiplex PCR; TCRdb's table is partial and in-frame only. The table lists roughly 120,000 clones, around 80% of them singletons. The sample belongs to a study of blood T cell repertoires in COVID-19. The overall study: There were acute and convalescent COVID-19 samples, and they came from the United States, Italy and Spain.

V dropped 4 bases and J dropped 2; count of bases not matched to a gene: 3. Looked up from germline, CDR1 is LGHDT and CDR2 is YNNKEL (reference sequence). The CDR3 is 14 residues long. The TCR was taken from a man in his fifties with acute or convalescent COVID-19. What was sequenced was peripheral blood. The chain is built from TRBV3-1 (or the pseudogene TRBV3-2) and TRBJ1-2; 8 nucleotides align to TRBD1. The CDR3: CASSRRDRNYGYTF. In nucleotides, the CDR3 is TGTGCCAGCAGCCGACGGGACAGGAACTATGGCTACACCTTC.